This entry features one T cell receptor (beta chain) sequence. The target antigen is unknown. The data are from a study of OX40 agonist ivuxolimab in advanced cancers. The germline V gene has CDR1 MNHNS and CDR2 SASEGT. Between the trimmed V and J ends, which lost 5 bases and 4 bases, there was a span of 0 bases. The CDR3 runs 10 residues. General study findings and limits: CD8+ T cells were the subset that, on average, had more expanded clones than CD4+. By week 6 at 0.1 to 3.0 mg/kg, blood CD4+ and CD8+ T cells had expanded clonally.

Here immunoSEQ multiplex PCR was the method, and the copy in TCRdb shows in-frame clones only, minus some. The sample contains about 64,000 clones, roughly 80% of which appear only once. The sequences come from CD4+ or CD8+ T cells sorted from blood, collected in a trial of the OX40 agonist ivuxolimab. The sequence derives from an adult with an advanced solid tumor such as melanoma, head and neck, liver or kidney cancer. The chain uses TRBV6-1 and TRBJ2-1; D is uncertain. The CDR3 nucleotides read TGTGCCAGCAGTTACAATGAGCAGTTCTTC. Protein product: CASSYNEQFF.